This T cell receptor beta chain is from a study of blood T cell repertoires in COVID-19. Participants reported their clinical history, and cohort assignment relied on those reports. The V segment lost 6 bases and the J segment 2 bases; nucleotides outside the gene matches: 6. There are 14 residues in the CDR3. The V gene's germline CDR1 is MNHEY and CDR2 SMNVEV (reference sequence). Method: immunoSEQ multiplex PCR; TCRdb's copy keeps in-frame clones and lacks some. Of 250,000 to 350,000 clones listed, around 91% are singletons. The clonotype originates from a woman between 18 and 30 years old with acute COVID-19. The rearrangement joins TRBV27 to TRBJ2-5; 7 bases are a match to TRBD1. Sequencing was done on a sample of PBMCs or T cells enriched from blood (not recorded which). The CDR3 DNA reads as TGTGCCAGCAGCCGGGGACAGACTCAAGAGACCCAGTACTTC. Protein: CASSRGQTQETQYF.